This T cell receptor beta chain was captured in a study of identical twins. Study-wide findings and caveats: Clonotypes of the beta chain that were abundant in cord blood carried fewer insertions (memory repertoires showed none). Twins shared beta out-of-frame sequences in excess, but this excess was weaker.

With template switching, a universal primer site was added, and the cDNA carried unique molecular identifiers. TCRdb used MiXCR to reprocess the 5' RACE reads, holding one entry per CDR3 protein. The sample carries about 290,000 distinct CDR3 sequences, less than 9.5% recorded once. Trimming took 7 bases from V and 3 from J; bases not matched to a gene: 4. Germline assignment: CDR1 MDHEN and CDR2 SYDVKM. This CDR3 has 14 residues. This clonotype was picked up a small number of times. Its specificity is unknown. Another study also made use of these data, one on yellow fever vaccine responses in identical twins.

The sequence was collected from a woman between 18 and 29 years old in good health. The specimen was CD8+ T cells sorted from blood. The chain is built from TRBV28 and TRBJ2-2; 8 positions match TRBD1. The CDR3 loop is CASTGGAYTGELFF. The CDR3 DNA sequence: TGTGCCAGCACAGGGGGCGCGTACACCGGGGAGCTGTTTTTT.